This T cell receptor (beta chain) originates from a study of blood T cell repertoires in COVID-19. Study-level information: Both acute and convalescent COVID-19 samples were obtained from the United States, Italy and Spain. Nucleic acid was either cDNA or gDNA, and it came from T cells, B-cell-depleted T cells, or PBMCs.

In the original workflow: Estimated nucleated cell counts came from reference gene primer amplification. Repertoires were generated with immunoSEQ multiplex PCR, while TCRdb's copy carries only in-frame clones and drops some. That table is the source of V, J and clone size, and D and trimming were worked out from the DNA. The table records around 280,000 clones, about nine tenths of them present only once. Germline CDR1 SGHAT, CDR2 FQNNGV. The CDR3 has 12 amino acids. Trimming removed 5 bases at V and 6 bases at J, with 7 bases between. Sequenced: peripheral blood. The sequence came from a woman aged 45-65 years who had recovered from COVID-19. V is TRBV11-2 and J is TRBJ2-2; the D gene is possibly TRBD1 (5 bases). The CDR3 region is CASSQGAGELFF. CDR3 coding DNA: TGTGCCAGCAGCCAAGGGGCCGGGGAGCTGTTTTTT.